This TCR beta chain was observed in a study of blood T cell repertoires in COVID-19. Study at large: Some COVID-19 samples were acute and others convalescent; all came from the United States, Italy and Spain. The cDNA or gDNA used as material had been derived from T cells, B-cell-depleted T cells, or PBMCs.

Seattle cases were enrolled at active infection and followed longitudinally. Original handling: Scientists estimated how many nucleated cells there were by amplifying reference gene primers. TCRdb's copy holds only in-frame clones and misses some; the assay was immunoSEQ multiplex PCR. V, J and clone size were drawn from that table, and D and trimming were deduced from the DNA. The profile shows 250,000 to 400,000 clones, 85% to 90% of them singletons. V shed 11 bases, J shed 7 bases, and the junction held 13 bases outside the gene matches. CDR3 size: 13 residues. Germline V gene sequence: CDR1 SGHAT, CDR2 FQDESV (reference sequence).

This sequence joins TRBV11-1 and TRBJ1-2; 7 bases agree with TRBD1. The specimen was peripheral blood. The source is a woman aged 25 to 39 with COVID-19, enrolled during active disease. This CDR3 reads CAWGSTGQVGYTF. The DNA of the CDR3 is TGTGCCTGGGGGTCGACAGGGCAAGTTGGCTACACCTTC.